A single sample gave rise to the 29 T cell receptor beta chains below, sequenced in a study of blood T cell repertoires in COVID-19. Data came from immunoSEQ multiplex PCR; TCRdb stores just in-frame clones and leaves some out. The sample has tens of thousands of clones, around 82% seen once. The sequenced material came from peripheral blood. The receptors shown here come from a man over 45 with active or convalescent COVID-19.

The gene calls are TRBV30 and TRBJ2-3; maybe TRBD1 (5 bases). Germline-derived CDR1 and CDR2 are GTSNPN and SVGIG (reference sequence). V was cut by 2 bases and J by 0 bases, with 15 bases left in between. The CDR3 contains 16 residues. This CDR3 is CAWSSFSTASTDTQYF. CDR3 DNA: TGTGCCTGGAGTTCTTTCTCGACAGCTAGCACAGATACGCAGTATTTT.

This chain's CDR3 is CASSYSSGQGNEQFF. CDR3 nucleotide sequence: TGTGCCAGCAGTTACTCTTCCGGACAGGGTAATGAGCAGTTCTTC. The J gene is TRBJ2-1, the V gene TRBV6-6; 8 nucleotides line up with TRBD1. This CDR3 region has 15 residues. After removal of 0 bases from V and 7 bases from J, the junction contained 5 bases not matched to a gene. Germline V CDR1 and CDR2: MNHNY, SVGAGI (reference sequence).

This clone was seen a single time. The chain is built from TRBV5-4 and TRBJ1-1; possibly TRBD1 for D (6 bases). Trimming pared 4 bases from V and 4 bases from J, leaving 11 bases between. The V gene's germline CDR1 is SGHNT and CDR2 YYREEE (reference sequence). CDR3 length: 13 amino acids. The CDR3 DNA reads TGTGCCAGCAGCGCACAGGGTGGCACTGAAGCTTTCTTT. Its translation is CASSAQGGTEAFF.

The chain links TRBV5-1 to TRBJ2-3; possible D gene TRBD1, 6 bases. This CDR3 is built from 15 residues. The V gene's germline CDR1 is SGHRS and CDR2 YFSETQ. Trimming left V 3 bases short and J 0 bases short, with 11 bases between. The CDR3 reads CASSSTGASTDTQYF. In nucleotides, the CDR3 is TGCGCCAGCAGCTCGACAGGTGCTAGCACAGATACGCAGTATTTT.

The CDR3 here is CASSPRQTGYYGYTF. The CDR3 DNA follows: TGTGCCAGCAGCCCCCGTCAGACAGGGTATTATGGCTACACCTTC. V gene TRBV7-2 combines with J gene TRBJ1-2, with 7 bases fitting TRBD1. The junction had 11 bases not matched to a gene; V was cut back by 5 bases and J by 5 bases. The germline V gene has CDR1 SGHTA and CDR2 FQGNSA. The CDR3 is made up of 15 amino acids.

The rearrangement uses TRBV11-2 and TRBJ2-1; D might be TRBD1 (5 bases). Trimming removed 2 bases at V and 5 bases at J, with 10 bases between. The CDR3 is made up of 14 amino acids. The germline gives CDR1 SGHAT, CDR2 FQNNGV. This chain's CDR3 is CASSLQGLHNEQFF. The CDR3 coding sequence is TGTGCCAGCAGCTTACAGGGTCTACACAATGAGCAGTTCTTC.

The V gene is TRBV2, the J gene TRBJ2-7; the D gene is possibly TRBD1 (6 bases). The length of the CDR3 is 14 residues. CDR1 is SNHLY, CDR2 FYNNEI, per germline. Trimming cost V 4 bases and J 2 bases, with 12 bases left between them. The CDR3 sequence: CASSVSGVAYEQYV. CDR3 nucleotides: TGTGCCAGCAGTGTGTCAGGGGTCGCCTACGAGCAGTACGTC.

This sequence joins TRBV18 and TRBJ1-6; 7 bases fit TRBD1. Germline CDR1 reads KGHSH; CDR2 reads LQKENI. This CDR3 contains 16 residues. The V gene end was trimmed by 2 bases and the J gene end by 5 bases; junction bases not matched to a gene: 6. DNA for the CDR3: TGTGCCAGCTCACCAAGACAGGGTAGAGATAATTCACCCCTCCACTTT. This translates into CASSPRQGRDNSPLHF.

This clone turned up a few times. This chain links TRBV6-1 with TRBJ2-7; D ambiguous. Deletions cut 3 bases from V and 2 bases from J, with 11 bases between. This CDR3 has 14 amino acids. The germline gives CDR1 MNHNS, CDR2 SASEGT. CDR3 sequence: CASSEAEYPYEQYV. Here the CDR3 DNA reads TGTGCCAGCAGTGAGGCGGAATACCCCTACGAGCAGTACGTC.

Here the CDR3 reads CASSPGGRQVVDGYTF. CDR3 in DNA: TGCGCCAGCAGCCCAGGGGGGCGGCAGGTTGTGGATGGCTACACCTTC. The chain joins TRBV4-1 to TRBJ1-2; 7 bases agree with TRBD1. Trimming cost V 4 bases and J 6 bases; bases outside gene matches: 14. Germline CDR1 is MGHRA and CDR2 is YSYEKL. The CDR3 extends over 16 amino acids.

As DNA, the CDR3 is TGTGCCAGCAGTTTGCGGGGGGAGAACACTGAAGCTTTCTTT. Protein: CASSLRGENTEAFF. V and J are TRBV27 and TRBJ1-1; D is perhaps TRBD1 (5 bases). The CDR3 spans 14 residues. V was clipped by 3 bases and J by 1 base, with 9 bases between them. Germline-derived CDR1 and CDR2 are MNHEY and SMNVEV (reference sequence).

This clone was seen only a few times. The rearrangement links TRBV12-3 or TRBV12-4 to TRBJ2-7; D remains unclear. This CDR3 has 13 residues. V shed 3 bases and J shed 2 bases, with 8 bases lying between them. CDR3 nucleotide sequence: TGTGCCAGCAGTTTCGGAGCCGCCTACGAGCAGTACGTC. This codes for CASSFGAAYEQYV.

This rearrangement joins TRBV10-1 to TRBJ1-5; 7 nucleotides align to TRBD1. The CDR3 consists of 17 residues. Unmatched junction bases numbered 8, after V lost 3 bases and J lost 0 bases. Germline CDR1 WNHNN, CDR2 SYGVQD (reference sequence). CDR3 protein: CASSELGQVSSNQPQHF. The CDR3 nucleotides read TGCGCCAGCAGTGAACTTGGACAGGTTAGTAGCAATCAGCCCCAGCATTTT.

The chain carries TRBV5-1 and TRBJ2-3; TRBD2 matches at 16 bases. CDR1 SGHRS and CDR2 YFSETQ come from the germline V gene. The CDR3 extends over 17 amino acids. The trim removed 3 bases at V and 2 bases at J, leaving 3 bases unmatched. The CDR3 DNA reads TGCGCCAGCAGCTCGGGACTAGCGGGGGGGCTCACAGATACGCAGTATTTT. Translation: CASSSGLAGGLTDTQYF.

The CDR3 protein is CASSSWGQKETQYF. CDR3 DNA: TGTGCCAGCAGCTCGTGGGGACAGAAAGAGACCCAGTACTTC. The V and J genes are TRBV11-2 and TRBJ2-5; 7 bases are a match to TRBD1. Germline lookup yields CDR1 SGHAT and CDR2 FQNNGV. Trimming at V came to 4 bases and at J to 3 bases, leaving 5 bases not matched to a gene. The CDR3 spans 14 residues. The entire variable domain, with the rest obtained from reference TRBV11-2 and TRBJ2-5, is as follows: EAGVAQSPRYKIIEKRQSVAFWCNPISGHATLYWYQQILGQGPKLLIQFQNNGVVDDSQLPKDRFSAERLKGVDSTLKIQPAKLEDSAVYLCASSSWGQKETQYFGPGTRLLVL.

This chain uses TRBV6-2 or TRBV6-3 with TRBJ1-1; D remains ambiguous. Germline V gene data show CDR1 as MNHEY and CDR2 as SVGEGT. This CDR3 has 15 residues. Trimming pared 4 bases from V and 1 base from J, leaving 13 bases between. The chain's CDR3 is CASSSPTRSNTEAFF. The CDR3 DNA sequence: TGTGCCAGCAGTTCCCCGACACGTTCGAACACTGAAGCTTTCTTT.

This clone was observed a few times. V is TRBV11-2 and J is TRBJ1-6; D call uncertain. The CDR3 extends over 14 amino acids. The ends were cut back, 3 bases at V and 7 bases at J, with 10 bases in the middle. Per the germline V gene, CDR1 is SGHAT and CDR2 is FQNNGV. Here the CDR3 DNA reads TGTGCCAGCAGCTTGCAGTTATCCAATTCACCCCTCCACTTT. It specifies CASSLQLSNSPLHF. The full variable domain, completed using reference TRBV11-2 and TRBJ1-6, is EAGVAQSPRYKIIEKRQSVAFWCNPISGHATLYWYQQILGQGPKLLIQFQNNGVVDDSQLPKDRFSAERLKGVDSTLKIQPAKLEDSAVYLCASSLQLSNSPLHFGNGTRLTVT.

A few counts support this clone. The gene calls are TRBV19 and TRBJ1-6; 7 bases are a match to TRBD1. The CDR3 has 15 amino acids. V dropped 5 bases and J dropped 3; count of bases not matched to a gene: 4. The germline CDR1 and CDR2 sequences are LNHDA and SQIVND (reference sequence). The CDR3 loop reads CASSRGTVYNSPLHF. CDR3 in DNA: TGTGCCAGTAGTCGAGGGACAGTCTATAATTCACCCCTCCACTTT.

Here the CDR3 DNA reads TGCGCCAGCAGTGAGGGAGCAGGGACAGGTCAGCCCCAGCATTTT. It codes for CASSEGAGTGQPQHF. The chain recombines TRBV5-1 with TRBJ1-5, with 8 bases fitting TRBD1. Germline V gene data show CDR1 as SGHRS and CDR2 as YFSETQ. V lost 5 bases, J lost 6 bases, and 10 bases stayed unmatched. The CDR3 spans 15 residues. Looking up the rest from reference TRBV5-1 and TRBJ1-5 gives the full variable domain: KAGVTQTPRYLIKTRGQQVTLSCSPISGHRSVSWYQQTPGQGLQFLFEYFSETQRNKGNFPGRFSGRQFSNSRSEMNVSTLELGDSALYLCASSEGAGTGQPQHFGDGTRLSIL.

This clone was counted a single time. The chain combines TRBV15 with TRBJ1-5; a possible D gene is TRBD1 (5 bases). This CDR3 has 14 amino acids. V was shortened by 0 bases and J by 4 bases, with 7 bases between the two germline ends. CDR1 LNHNV and CDR2 YYDKDF come from the germline V gene (reference sequence). The CDR3 spells CATSRDTGNQPQHF. The DNA for the CDR3 is TGTGCCACCAGCAGAGATACAGGAAATCAGCCCCAGCATTTT.

The chain links TRBV5-1 to TRBJ1-4, with D maybe TRBD1 (5 bases). V gave up 4 bases and J gave up 2 bases, with 9 bases separating them. CDR1 and CDR2 from the germline V gene are SGHRS and YFSETQ. There are 14 residues in the CDR3. The CDR3 region is CASSHRHTNEKLFF. Here the CDR3 DNA reads TGCGCCAGCAGCCACAGGCATACTAATGAAAAACTGTTTTTT.

The V and J genes are TRBV28 and TRBJ2-7; no firm D call. The CDR3 loop spans 11 amino acids. Trimming pared 7 bases from V and 6 bases from J, leaving 10 bases between. CDR1 is MDHEN and CDR2 is SYDVKM in the germline V gene. CDR3 nucleotides: TGTGCCAGCAACCGCATCGGCGAGCAGTACTTC. Translation gives CASNRIGEQYF.

This chain joins TRBV28 and TRBJ1-1; weak D call: TRBD1 (6 bases). CDR1 is MDHEN, CDR2 SYDVKM, per germline. This CDR3 spans 13 amino acids. Trimming removed 5 bases at V and 6 bases at J, with 13 bases between. CDR3: CASSVQGKAEAFF. CDR3 DNA sequence: TGTGCCAGCAGTGTACAGGGTAAGGCTGAAGCTTTCTTT.

The chain combines TRBV24-1 with TRBJ2-3, with D tentatively TRBD1 (6 bases). The V and J ends lost 2 bases and 3 bases respectively, with 8 bases between them. This CDR3 spans 14 amino acids. From germline, CDR1 is KGHDR and CDR2 SFDVKD. DNA of the CDR3: TGTGCCACCAGTGATTCAGGGGAAACAGATACGCAGTATTTT. Protein product: CATSDSGETDTQYF.

The genes are TRBV7-2 and TRBJ2-3; D not resolved. CDR1 is SGHTA and CDR2 is FQGNSA in the germline V gene. V lost 5 bases to trimming and J lost 0 bases, with 9 bases between them. The CDR3 runs to 14 residues. The CDR3: CASSLSTSTDTQYF. In DNA, the CDR3 is TGTGCCAGCAGCCTATCGACTAGCACAGATACGCAGTATTTT. The entire variable domain, with the rest obtained from reference TRBV7-2 and TRBJ2-3, is as follows: GAGVSQSPSNKVTEKGKDVELRCDPISGHTALYWYRQSLGQGLEFLIYFQGNSAPDKSGLPSDRFSAERTGGSVSTLTIQRTQQEDSAVYLCASSLSTSTDTQYFGPGTRLTVL.

The sample holds a few counts of this clone. The CDR3 region is CASSSRLKNTGELFF. DNA for the CDR3: TGTGCCAGCAGTTCCCGACTGAAGAACACCGGGGAGCTGTTTTTT. This chain uses TRBV28 with TRBJ2-2; D uncertain. Germline CDR1 MDHEN, CDR2 SYDVKM. CDR3 length: 15 residues. V was pared by 4 bases and J by 1 base, with 10 bases between.

The chain recombines TRBV18 with TRBJ2-1; 7 nucleotides agree with TRBD1. The ends lost 2 bases at V and 4 bases at J; junction bases unmatched: 5. The CDR3 has 15 residues. From germline, CDR1 is KGHSH and CDR2 LQKENI. The CDR3 sequence is CASSPGDSQYNEQFF. Here the CDR3 DNA reads TGTGCCAGCTCACCAGGGGACAGCCAATACAATGAGCAGTTCTTC.

This sequence joins TRBV12-3 or TRBV12-4 and TRBJ2-6; D is unresolved. CDR3 length: 11 amino acids. Trimming left V 5 bases short and J 9 bases short, with 5 bases between. The CDR3: CASSELNVLTF. The CDR3 DNA is TGTGCCAGCAGTGAACTCAACGTCCTGACTTTC.

The gene calls are TRBV28 and TRBJ2-7; D possibly corresponds to TRBD1 (5 bases). This CDR3 is 12 amino acids long. Trimming stripped 4 bases from V and 9 bases from J, with 13 bases between. Germline CDR1 reads MDHEN; CDR2 reads SYDVKM. CDR3 region: CASSSTATVQYF. The DNA for the CDR3 is TGTGCCAGCAGTTCGACAGCGACAGTGCAGTACTTC.